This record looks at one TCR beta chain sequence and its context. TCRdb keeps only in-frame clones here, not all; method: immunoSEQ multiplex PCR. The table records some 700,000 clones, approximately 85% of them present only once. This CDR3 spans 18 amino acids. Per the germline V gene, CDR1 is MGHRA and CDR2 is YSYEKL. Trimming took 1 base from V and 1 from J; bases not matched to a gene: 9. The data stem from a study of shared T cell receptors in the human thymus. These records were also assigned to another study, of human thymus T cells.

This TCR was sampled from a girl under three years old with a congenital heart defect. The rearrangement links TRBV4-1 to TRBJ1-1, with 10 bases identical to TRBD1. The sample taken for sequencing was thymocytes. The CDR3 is CASSQGCETGGGNTEAFF. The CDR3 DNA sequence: TGCGCCAGCAGCCAAGGGTGTGAGACAGGGGGCGGGAACACTGAAGCTTTCTTT.